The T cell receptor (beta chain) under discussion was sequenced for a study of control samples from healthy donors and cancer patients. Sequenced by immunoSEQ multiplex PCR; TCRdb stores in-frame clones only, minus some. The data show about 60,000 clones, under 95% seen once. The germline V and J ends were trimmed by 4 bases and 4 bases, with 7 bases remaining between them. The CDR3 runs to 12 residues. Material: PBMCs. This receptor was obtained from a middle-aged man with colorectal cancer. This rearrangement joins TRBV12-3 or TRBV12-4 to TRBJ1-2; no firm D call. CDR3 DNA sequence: TGTGCCAGCAGTTCAAACATCTATGGCTACACCTTC. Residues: CASSSNIYGYTF.